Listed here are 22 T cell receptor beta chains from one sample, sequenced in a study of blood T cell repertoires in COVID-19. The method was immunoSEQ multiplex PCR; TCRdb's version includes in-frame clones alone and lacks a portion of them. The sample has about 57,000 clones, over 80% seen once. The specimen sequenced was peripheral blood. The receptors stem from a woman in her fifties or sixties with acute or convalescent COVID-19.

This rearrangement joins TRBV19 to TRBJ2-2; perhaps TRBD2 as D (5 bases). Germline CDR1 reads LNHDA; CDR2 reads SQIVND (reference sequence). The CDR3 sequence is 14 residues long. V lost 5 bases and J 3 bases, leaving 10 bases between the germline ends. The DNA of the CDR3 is TGTGCCAGTAGTTGGAGGCCGTACACCGGGGAGCTGTTTTTT. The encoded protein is CASSWRPYTGELFF.

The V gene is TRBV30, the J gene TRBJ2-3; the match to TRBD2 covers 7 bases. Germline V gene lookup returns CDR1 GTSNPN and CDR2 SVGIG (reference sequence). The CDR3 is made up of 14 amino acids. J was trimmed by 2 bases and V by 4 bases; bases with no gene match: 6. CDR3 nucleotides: TGTGCCTGGACCCTAGCGGCTCTCACAGATACGCAGTATTTT. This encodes CAWTLAALTDTQYF. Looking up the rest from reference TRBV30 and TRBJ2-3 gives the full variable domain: SQTIHQWPATLVQPVGSPLSLECTVEGTSNPNLYWYRQAAGRGLQLLFYSVGIGQISSEVPQNLSASRPQDRQFILSSKKLLLSDSGFYLCAWTLAALTDTQYFGPGTRLTVL.

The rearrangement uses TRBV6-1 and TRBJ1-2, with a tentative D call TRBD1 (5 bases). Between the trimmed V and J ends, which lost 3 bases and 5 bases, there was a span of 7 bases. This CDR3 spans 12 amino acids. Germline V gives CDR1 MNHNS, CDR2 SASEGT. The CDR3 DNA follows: TGTGCCAGCAGTGAGTCAGGGTATGGCTACACCTTC. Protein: CASSESGYGYTF.

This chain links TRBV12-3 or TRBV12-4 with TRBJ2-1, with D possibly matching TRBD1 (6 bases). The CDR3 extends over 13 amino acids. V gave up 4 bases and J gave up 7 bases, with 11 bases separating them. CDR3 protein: CASSSGTMNEQFF. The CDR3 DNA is TGTGCCAGCAGTTCCGGGACAATGAATGAGCAGTTCTTC.

The CDR3 protein is CASSTLQGVRTDTQYF. In nucleotides, the CDR3 is TGTGCCAGTAGTACACTACAGGGAGTGCGCACAGATACGCAGTATTTT. The chain recombines TRBV19 with TRBJ2-3; weak D call: TRBD1 (6 bases). CDR1 is LNHDA, CDR2 SQIVND, per germline (reference sequence). V was pared by 4 bases and J by 1 base, with 15 bases between. This CDR3 contains 16 residues. Supplemented by reference TRBV19 and TRBJ2-3, the full variable domain reads DGGITQSPKYLFRKEGQNVTLSCEQNLNHDAMYWYRQDPGQGLRLIYYSQIVNDFQKGDIAEGYSVSREKKESFPLTVTSAQKNPTAFYLCASSTLQGVRTDTQYFGPGTRLTVL.

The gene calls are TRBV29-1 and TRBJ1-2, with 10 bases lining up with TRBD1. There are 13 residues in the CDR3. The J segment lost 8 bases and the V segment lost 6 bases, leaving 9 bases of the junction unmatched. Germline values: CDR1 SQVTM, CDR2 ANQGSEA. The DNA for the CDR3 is TGCAGCGTGCCGACAGGGGGCCCCTCCGGCTACACCTTC. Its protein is CSVPTGGPSGYTF. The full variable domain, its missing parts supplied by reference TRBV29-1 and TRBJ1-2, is SAVISQKPSRDICQRGTSLTIQCQVDSQVTMMFWYRQQPGQSLTLIATANQGSEATYESGFVIDKFPISRPNLTFSTLTVSNMSPEDSSIYLCSVPTGGPSGYTFGSGTRLTVV.

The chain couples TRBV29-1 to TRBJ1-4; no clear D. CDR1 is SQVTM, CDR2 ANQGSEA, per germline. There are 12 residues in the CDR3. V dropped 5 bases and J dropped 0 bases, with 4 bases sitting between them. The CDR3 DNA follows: TGCAGCGTTTACTCAACTAATGAAAAACTGTTTTTT. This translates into CSVYSTNEKLFF.

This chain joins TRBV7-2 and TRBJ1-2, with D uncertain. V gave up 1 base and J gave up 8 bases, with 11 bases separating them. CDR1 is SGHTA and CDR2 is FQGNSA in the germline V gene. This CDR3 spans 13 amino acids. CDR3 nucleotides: TGTGCCAGCAGCTTAGATCCGGCGGGGGGCTACACCTTC. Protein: CASSLDPAGGYTF.

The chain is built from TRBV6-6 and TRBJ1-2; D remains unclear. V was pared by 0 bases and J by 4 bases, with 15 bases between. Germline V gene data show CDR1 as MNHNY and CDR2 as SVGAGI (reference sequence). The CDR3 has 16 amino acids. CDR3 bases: TGTGCCAGCAGTTACTCTTCGGCGGAGACCACCTATGGCTACACCTTC. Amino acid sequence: CASSYSSAETTYGYTF.

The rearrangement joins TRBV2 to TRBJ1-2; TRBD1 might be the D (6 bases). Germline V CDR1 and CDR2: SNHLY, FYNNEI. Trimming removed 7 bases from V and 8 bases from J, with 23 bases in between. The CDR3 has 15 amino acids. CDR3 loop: CASTSQGGIAGGYTF. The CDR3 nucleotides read TGTGCCAGCACGTCACAGGGAGGGATTGCTGGCGGCTACACCTTC.

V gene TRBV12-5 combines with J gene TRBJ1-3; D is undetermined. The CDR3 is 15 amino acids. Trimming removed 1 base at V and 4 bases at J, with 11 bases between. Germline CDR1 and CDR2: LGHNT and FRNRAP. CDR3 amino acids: CASGLGGGLGNTIYF. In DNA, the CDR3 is TGTGCTAGTGGTTTGGGTGGCGGGCTCGGAAACACCATATATTTT.

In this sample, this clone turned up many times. The CDR3 is CASRPTGTGVYGYTF. CDR3 DNA: TGTGCCAGCAGGCCTACCGGGACAGGGGTTTACGGCTACACCTTC. The chain combines TRBV7-2 with TRBJ1-2, with TRBD1 matching 10 bases. V lost 6 bases and J lost 8; bases outside the gene matches: 12. Germline loops: CDR1 SGHTA, CDR2 FQGNSA. The CDR3 has 15 residues.

DNA for the CDR3: TGTGCCAGTAGTATAGCGGCGCAGGGCATTAACTATGGCTACACCTTC. This sequence encodes CASSIAAQGINYGYTF. The J gene is TRBJ1-2, the V gene TRBV19, with a tentative D call TRBD1 (5 bases). CDR3 size: 16 residues. CDR1 is LNHDA and CDR2 is SQIVND in the germline V gene (reference sequence). The V end lost 1 base, the J end lost 1 base, and 13 bases lay between the germline ends. Variable domain in full (rest from reference TRBV19 and TRBJ1-2): DGGITQSPKYLFRKEGQNVTLSCEQNLNHDAMYWYRQDPGQGLRLIYYSQIVNDFQKGDIAEGYSVSREKKESFPLTVTSAQKNPTAFYLCASSIAAQGINYGYTFGSGTRLTVV.

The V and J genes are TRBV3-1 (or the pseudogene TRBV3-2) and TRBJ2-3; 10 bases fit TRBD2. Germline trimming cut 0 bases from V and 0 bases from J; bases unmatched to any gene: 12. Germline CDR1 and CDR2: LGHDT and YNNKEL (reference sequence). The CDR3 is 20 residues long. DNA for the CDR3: TGTGCCAGCAGCCAAGATGGGCCCCTAGCGGGGGTGGAAAGCACAGATACGCAGTATTTT. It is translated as CASSQDGPLAGVESTDTQYF.

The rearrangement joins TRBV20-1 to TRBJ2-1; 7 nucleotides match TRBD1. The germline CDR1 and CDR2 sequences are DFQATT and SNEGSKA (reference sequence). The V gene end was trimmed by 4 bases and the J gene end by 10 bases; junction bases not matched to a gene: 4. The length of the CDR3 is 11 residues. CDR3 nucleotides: TGCAGTGCTAACAGGGGATGGGAGCAGTTCTTC. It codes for CSANRGWEQFF.

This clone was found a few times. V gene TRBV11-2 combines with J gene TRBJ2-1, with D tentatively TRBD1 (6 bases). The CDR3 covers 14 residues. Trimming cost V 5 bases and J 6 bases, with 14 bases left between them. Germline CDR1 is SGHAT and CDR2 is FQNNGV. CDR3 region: CASSQSGAFNEQFF. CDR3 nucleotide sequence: TGTGCCAGCAGCCAATCAGGGGCATTCAATGAGCAGTTCTTC.

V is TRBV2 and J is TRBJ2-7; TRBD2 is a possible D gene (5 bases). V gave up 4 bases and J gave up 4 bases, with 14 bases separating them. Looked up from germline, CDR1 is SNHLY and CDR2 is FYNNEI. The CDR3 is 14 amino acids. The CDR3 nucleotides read TGTGCCAGCAGTGTTTCCGGGTCGGGATACGAGCAGTACTTC. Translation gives CASSVSGSGYEQYF.

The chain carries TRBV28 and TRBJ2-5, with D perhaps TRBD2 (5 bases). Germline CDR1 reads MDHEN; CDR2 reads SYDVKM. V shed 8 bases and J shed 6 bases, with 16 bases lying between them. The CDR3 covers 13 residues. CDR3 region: CASLAWEIQTQYF. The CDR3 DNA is TGTGCCAGCCTAGCTTGGGAGATCCAGACCCAGTACTTC. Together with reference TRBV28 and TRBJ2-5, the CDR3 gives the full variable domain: DVKVTQSSRYLVKRTGEKVFLECVQDMDHENMFWYRQDPGLGLRLIYFSYDVKMKEKGDIPEGYSVSREKKERFSLILESASTNQTSMYLCASLAWEIQTQYFGPGTRLLVL.

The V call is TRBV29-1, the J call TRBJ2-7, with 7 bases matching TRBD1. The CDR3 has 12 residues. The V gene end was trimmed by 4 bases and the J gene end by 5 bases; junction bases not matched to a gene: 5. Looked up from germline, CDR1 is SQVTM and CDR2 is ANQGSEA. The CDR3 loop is CSVVGGADEQYF. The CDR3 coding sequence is TGCAGCGTTGTAGGGGGCGCGGACGAGCAGTACTTC.

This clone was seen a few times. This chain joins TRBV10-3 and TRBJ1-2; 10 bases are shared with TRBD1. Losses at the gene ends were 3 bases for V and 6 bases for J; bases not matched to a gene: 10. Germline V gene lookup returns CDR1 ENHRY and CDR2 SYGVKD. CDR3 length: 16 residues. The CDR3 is CAISEYRDRGSDGYTF. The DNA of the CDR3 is TGTGCCATCAGTGAATACCGGGACAGGGGTTCTGATGGCTACACCTTC.

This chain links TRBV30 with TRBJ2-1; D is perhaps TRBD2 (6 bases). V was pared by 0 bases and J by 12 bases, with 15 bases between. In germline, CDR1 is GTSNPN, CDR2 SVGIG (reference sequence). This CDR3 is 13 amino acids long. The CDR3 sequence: CAWSVPGLTGQFF. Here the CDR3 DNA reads TGTGCCTGGAGTGTACCAGGACTAACGGGGCAGTTCTTC.

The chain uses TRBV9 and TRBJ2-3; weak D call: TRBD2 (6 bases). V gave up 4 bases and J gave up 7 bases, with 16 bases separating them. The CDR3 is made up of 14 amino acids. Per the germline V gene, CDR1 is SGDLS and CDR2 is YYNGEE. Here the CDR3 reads CASSLGTLRHTQYF. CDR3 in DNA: TGTGCCAGCAGCCTCGGGACTTTACGACATACGCAGTATTTT.